The rows below give T cell receptor beta chains drawn from one sample of a study of stem cell transplantation in POMP-related autoinflammatory disease. The repertoire was sequenced with immunoSEQ multiplex PCR; TCRdb's copy has only in-frame clones and lacks some. The sample includes fewer than 3,000 clones, approximately 91% seen only once; the top ten take around 2%. The source was CD4+ follicular helper T cells (Tfh) from PBMCs, collected after stem cell transplantation. Receptor source: a human patient with POMP-related autoinflammation and immune dysregulation (PRAID). Some T cells may be supplied by the graft donor. CDR3s include the opening cysteine and the closing phenylalanine or tryptophan. The order of the fields is V gene, CDR3 length, D gene, clone size, J gene, CDR3 protein, CDR3 DNA. D genes are given only for firm matches. Expanded clones are given a class, and other clones once, few, many or no size at all.

TRBV3-1/TRBV3-2	15	TRBD1	once	TRBJ1-1	CASSQDPRTGFQAFF	TGTGCCAGCAGCCAAGATCCCAGGACAGGCTTCCAGGCTTTCTTT
TRBV5-1	16	TRBD1	NA	TRBJ2-2	CASKTLRDRVTGELFF	TGCGCCAGCAAAACCTTAAGGGACAGAGTCACCGGGGAGCTGTTTTTT
TRBV5-1	15	NA	NA	TRBJ1-1	CASSFTGSGNTEAFF	TGCGCCAGCAGCTTCACAGGGAGCGGGAACACTGAAGCTTTCTTT
TRBV3-1/TRBV3-2	15	TRBD2	NA	TRBJ2-2	CASSQSISGAGELFF	TGTGCCAGCAGCCAGAGTATTAGCGGGGCGGGGGAGCTGTTTTTT
TRBV10-3	13	TRBD2	NA	TRBJ2-3	CAIQREGTDTQYF	TGTGCCATCCAGCGGGAGGGCACAGATACGCAGTATTTT
TRBV30	15	NA	NA	TRBJ1-4	CAWSFRRGLFEKLFF	TGTGCCTGGAGTTTTAGGCGCGGGCTTTTTGAAAAACTGTTTTTT
TRBV5-1	15	NA	once	TRBJ2-2	CASSTGTLYTGELFF	TGCGCCAGCAGCACCGGGACACTCTACACCGGGGAGCTGTTTTTT
TRBV6-5	13	NA	NA	TRBJ2-4	CASALRGGNIQYF	TGTGCCAGCGCCCTCCGCGGTGGAAACATTCAGTACTTC
TRBV5-5	17	TRBD2	once	TRBJ2-2	CASSSTSGRAGTGELFF	TGTGCCAGCAGCTCGACTAGCGGGAGGGCGGGTACCGGGGAGCTGTTTTTT
TRBV5-1	14	NA	NA	TRBJ1-4	CASSFVGQNEKLFF	TGCGCCAGCAGCTTCGTCGGACAAAATGAAAAACTGTTTTTT
TRBV28	16	TRBD2	NA	TRBJ2-3	CASYGGLAVSTDTQYF	TGTGCCAGCTATGGGGGACTAGCGGTTAGCACAGATACGCAGTATTTT
TRBV19	11	NA	NA	TRBJ2-1	CASTGYNEQFF	TGTGCCAGTACGGGGTACAATGAGCAGTTCTTC
TRBV27	16	TRBD2	NA	TRBJ2-3	CASSPRTSGRGDTQYF	TGTGCCAGCAGTCCCCGGACTAGCGGGCGGGGGGATACGCAGTATTTT
TRBV19	16	NA	NA	TRBJ2-5	CASSPGEGEYQETQYF	TGTGCCAGTAGTCCCGGTGAAGGAGAGTACCAAGAGACCCAGTACTTC
TRBV29-1	13	TRBD1	NA	TRBJ1-4	CSGGQGAGEKLFF	TGCAGCGGGGGACAGGGGGCAGGTGAAAAACTGTTTTTT
TRBV19	13	NA	once	TRBJ2-5	CASSINAGETQYF	TGTGCCAGTAGTATTAATGCGGGAGAGACCCAGTACTTC
TRBV9	12	NA	NA	TRBJ2-5	CASSGTLGRKYF	TGTGCCAGCAGCGGGACCCTTGGGCGGAAGTACTTC
TRBV29-1	14	NA	NA	TRBJ2-1	CSVEGPLSYNEQFF	TGCAGCGTTGAGGGGCCCCTATCCTACAATGAGCAGTTCTTC
TRBV6-5	12	NA	NA	TRBJ2-7	CASMGNPYEQYF	TGTGCCAGCATGGGGAACCCCTACGAGCAGTACTTC
TRBV4-2	16	TRBD2	NA	TRBJ2-7	CASSQDNSGSPYEQYF	TGTGCCAGCAGCCAAGATAATAGCGGGAGCCCCTACGAGCAGTACTTC
TRBV19	14	NA	NA	TRBJ1-6	CASKTVTGGSPLHF	TGTGCCAGTAAGACGGTCACCGGAGGATCACCCCTCCACTTT
TRBV4-1	15	NA	NA	TRBJ1-6	CASSESSSYNSPLHF	TGCGCCAGCTCCGAGTCGAGCTCCTATAATTCACCCCTCCACTTT
TRBV29-1	13	TRBD1	NA	TRBJ2-5	CSVHRTGQETQYF	TGCAGCGTCCACCGGACAGGCCAAGAGACCCAGTACTTC
TRBV21-1	17	NA	NA	TRBJ2-3	CASSKEVRRRQGSTQYF	TGTGCCAGCAGCAAAGAAGTACGAAGGAGACAAGGTTCTACGCAGTATTTT
TRBV28	15	NA	NA	TRBJ1-5	CASSSGLSSNQPQHF	TGTGCCAGCAGTTCTGGACTGAGTAGCAATCAGCCCCAGCATTTT
TRBV10-3	10	NA	NA	TRBJ2-1	CASASTEQFF	TGTGCCAGTGCTAGCACTGAGCAGTTCTTC
TRBV6-5	13	NA	NA	TRBJ2-3	CASSSPEGDTQYF	TGTGCCAGCAGCTCCCCCGAGGGAGATACGCAGTATTTT
TRBV4-2	15	TRBD2	few	TRBJ2-7	CASSQISGDSYEQYF	TGTGCCAGCAGCCAGATTAGCGGGGATTCCTACGAGCAGTACTTC
TRBV6-1	11	NA	NA	TRBJ1-1	CASSPYTEAFF	TGTGCCAGCAGCCCGTACACTGAAGCTTTCTTT
TRBV5-5	18	TRBD1	NA	TRBJ2-1	CASSLGQGASSSYNEQFF	TGTGCCAGCAGCTTGGGACAGGGGGCCTCGAGCTCCTACAATGAGCAGTTCTTC
TRBV10-3	14	TRBD1	NA	TRBJ1-5	CAISGQGEGQPQHF	TGTGCCATCAGTGGGCAGGGGGAAGGACAGCCCCAGCATTTT
TRBV28	15	TRBD1	few	TRBJ1-1	CASSGQGAGDTEAFF	TGTGCCAGCAGTGGACAGGGGGCTGGGGACACTGAAGCTTTCTTT
TRBV18	15	TRBD1	NA	TRBJ1-2	CASSPPTGANYGYTF	TGTGCCAGCTCACCGCCGACAGGGGCAAACTATGGCTACACCTTC
TRBV6-5	14	TRBD1	NA	TRBJ1-5	CASSPYRGGQPQHF	TGTGCCAGCAGCCCGTACAGGGGTGGACAGCCCCAGCATTTT
TRBV15	14	TRBD1	NA	TRBJ2-5	CATSHDRAQETQYF	TGTGCCACCAGCCACGACAGGGCCCAAGAGACCCAGTACTTC
TRBV18	13	NA	NA	TRBJ1-1	CASSPMVDTEAFF	TGTGCCAGCTCCCCGATGGTGGACACTGAAGCTTTCTTT
TRBV3-1/TRBV3-2	17	NA	NA	TRBJ2-1	CASSLGRPISSDNEQFF	TGTGCCAGCAGCTTAGGCCGTCCCATTTCCTCCGACAATGAGCAGTTCTTC
TRBV21-1	18	NA	NA	TRBJ2-1	CASSKPPLGASRGNEQFF	TGTGCCAGCAGCAAACCCCCCCTAGGGGCTAGTCGGGGCAATGAGCAGTTCTTC
TRBV16	13	NA	NA	TRBJ1-5	CASSLKGGQPQHF	TGTGCCAGCAGCCTTAAAGGAGGGCAGCCCCAGCATTTT
TRBV11-3	14	NA	NA	TRBJ2-1	CASSPGDIGGEQFF	TGTGCCAGCAGCCCGGGGGACATCGGGGGTGAGCAGTTCTTC
TRBV6-5	15	TRBD1	NA	TRBJ1-2	CASSLDRGQSYGYTF	TGTGCCAGCAGTCTCGACAGGGGGCAATCCTATGGCTACACCTTC
TRBV5-1	13	NA	NA	TRBJ2-2	CASSSGNTGELFF	TGCGCCAGCAGCTCGGGGAACACCGGGGAGCTGTTTTTT
TRBV7-3	15	TRBD1	once	TRBJ2-5	CASSLNAGGGETQYF	TGTGCCAGCAGCTTAAACGCAGGGGGCGGAGAGACCCAGTACTTC
TRBV25-1	15	TRBD1	NA	TRBJ1-2	CASSDPGQGSYGYTF	TGTGCCAGCAGTGACCCCGGACAGGGGAGCTATGGCTACACCTTC
TRBV5-1	17	NA	NA	TRBJ2-3	CASSPNMGVGNTDTQYF	TGCGCCAGCAGCCCCAACATGGGCGTGGGTAACACAGATACGCAGTATTTT
TRBV15	14	NA	NA	TRBJ2-5	CATRISTGRETQYF	TGTGCCACCCGAATTAGTACAGGGCGAGAGACCCAGTACTTC
TRBV28	15	TRBD1	NA	TRBJ2-7	CASSSVSDRDYEQYF	TGTGCCAGCAGTTCCGTGTCAGACAGGGACTACGAGCAGTACTTC
TRBV27	17	TRBD1	NA	TRBJ1-5	CASSPSGTGNGNQPQHF	TGTGCCAGCAGTCCTTCCGGGACAGGGAACGGCAATCAGCCCCAGCATTTT
TRBV5-1	13	NA	NA	TRBJ2-4	CASSLDHKNIQYF	TGCGCCAGCAGCTTGGACCACAAAAACATTCAGTACTTC
TRBV3-1/TRBV3-2	16	TRBD2	once	TRBJ2-1	CASSPVAGGHYNEQFF	TGTGCCAGCAGCCCCGTAGCGGGGGGGCACTACAATGAGCAGTTCTTC
TRBV7-9	15	NA	once	TRBJ1-6	CASSLGGRENSPLHF	TGTGCCAGCAGCTTAGGTGGGAGAGAAAATTCACCCCTCCACTTT
TRBV25-1	11	NA	NA	TRBJ1-4	CASSESEKLFF	TGTGCCAGCAGTGAAAGCGAAAAACTGTTTTTT
TRBV4-2	13	NA	NA	TRBJ1-4	CASSQELNEKLFF	TGTGCCAGCAGCCAAGAATTAAACGAAAAACTGTTTTTT